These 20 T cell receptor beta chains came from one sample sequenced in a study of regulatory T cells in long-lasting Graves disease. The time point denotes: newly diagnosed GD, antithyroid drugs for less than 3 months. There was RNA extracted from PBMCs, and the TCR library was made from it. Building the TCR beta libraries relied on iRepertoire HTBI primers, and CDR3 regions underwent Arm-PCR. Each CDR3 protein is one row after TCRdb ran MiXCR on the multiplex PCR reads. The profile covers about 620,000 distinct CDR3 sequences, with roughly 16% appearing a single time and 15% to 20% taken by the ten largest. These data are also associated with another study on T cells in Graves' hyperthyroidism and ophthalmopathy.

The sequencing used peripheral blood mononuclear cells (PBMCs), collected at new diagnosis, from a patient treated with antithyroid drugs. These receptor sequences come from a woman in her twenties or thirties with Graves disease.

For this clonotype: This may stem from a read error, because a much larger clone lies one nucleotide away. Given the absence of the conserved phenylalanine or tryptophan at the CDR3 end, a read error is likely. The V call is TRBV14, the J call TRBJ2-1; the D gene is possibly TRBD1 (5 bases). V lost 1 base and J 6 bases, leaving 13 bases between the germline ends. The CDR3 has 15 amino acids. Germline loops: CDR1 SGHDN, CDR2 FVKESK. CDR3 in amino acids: CASSQVTGPLNEQFL. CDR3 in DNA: TGTGCCAGCAGCCAAGTAACAGGCCCCCTCAATGAGCAGTTCCTC.

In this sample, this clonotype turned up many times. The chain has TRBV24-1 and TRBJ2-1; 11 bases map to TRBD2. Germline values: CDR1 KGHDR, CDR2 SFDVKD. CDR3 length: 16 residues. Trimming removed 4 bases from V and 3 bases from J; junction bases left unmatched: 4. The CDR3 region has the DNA TGTGCCACCAGTGACCCCGGGACTAGCGGCTACAATGAGCAGTTCTTC. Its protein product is CATSDPGTSGYNEQFF.

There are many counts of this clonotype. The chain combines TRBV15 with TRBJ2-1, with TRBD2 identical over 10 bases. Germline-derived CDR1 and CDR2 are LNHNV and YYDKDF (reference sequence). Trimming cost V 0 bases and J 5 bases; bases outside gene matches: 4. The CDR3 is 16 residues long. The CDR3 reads CATSRDISGRDNEQFF. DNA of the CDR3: TGTGCCACCAGCAGAGATATAAGCGGGAGGGACAATGAGCAGTTCTTC.

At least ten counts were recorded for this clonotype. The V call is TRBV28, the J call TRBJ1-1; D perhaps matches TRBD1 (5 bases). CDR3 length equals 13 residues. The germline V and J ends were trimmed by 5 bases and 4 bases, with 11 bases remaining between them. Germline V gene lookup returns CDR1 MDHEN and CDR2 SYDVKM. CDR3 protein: CASSLQGPTEAFF. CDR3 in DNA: TGTGCCAGCAGTCTTCAGGGCCCCACTGAAGCTTTCTTT.

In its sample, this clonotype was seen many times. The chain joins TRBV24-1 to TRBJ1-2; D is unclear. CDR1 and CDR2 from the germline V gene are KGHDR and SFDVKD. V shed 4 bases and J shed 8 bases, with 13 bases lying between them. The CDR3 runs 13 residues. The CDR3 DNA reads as TGTGCCACCAGTGACCCATTAGAGGGCGGCTACACCTTC. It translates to CATSDPLEGGYTF.

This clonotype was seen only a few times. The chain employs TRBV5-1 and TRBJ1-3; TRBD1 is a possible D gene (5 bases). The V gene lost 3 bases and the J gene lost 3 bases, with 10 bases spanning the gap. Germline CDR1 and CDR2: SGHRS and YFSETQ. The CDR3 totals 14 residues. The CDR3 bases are TGCGCCAGCAGCTCGACAGAGGGTGGAAACACCATATATTTT. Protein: CASSSTEGGNTIYF.

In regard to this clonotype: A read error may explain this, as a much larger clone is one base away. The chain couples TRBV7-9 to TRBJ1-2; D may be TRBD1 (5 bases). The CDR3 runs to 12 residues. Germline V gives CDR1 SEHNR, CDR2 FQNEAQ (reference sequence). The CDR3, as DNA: TGTGCCAGCAGCCAGGGATACTATGGCTACATCTTC. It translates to CASSQGYYGYIF.

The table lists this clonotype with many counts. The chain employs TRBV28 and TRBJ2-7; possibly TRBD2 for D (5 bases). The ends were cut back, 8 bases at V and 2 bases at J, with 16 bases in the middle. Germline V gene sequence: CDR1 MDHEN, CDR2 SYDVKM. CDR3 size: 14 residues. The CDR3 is CASGPGERPYEQYF. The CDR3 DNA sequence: TGTGCCAGCGGGCCCGGGGAGAGGCCCTACGAGCAGTACTTC. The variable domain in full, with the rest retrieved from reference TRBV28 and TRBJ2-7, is DVKVTQSSRYLVKRTGEKVFLECVQDMDHENMFWYRQDPGLGLRLIYFSYDVKMKEKGDIPEGYSVSREKKERFSLILESASTNQTSMYLCASGPGERPYEQYFGPGTRLTVT.

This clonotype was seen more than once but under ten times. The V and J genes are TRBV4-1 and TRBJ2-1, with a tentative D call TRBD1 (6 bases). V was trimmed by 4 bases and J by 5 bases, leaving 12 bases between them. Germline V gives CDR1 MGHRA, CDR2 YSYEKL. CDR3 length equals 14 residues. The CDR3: CASSLQGNNNEQFF. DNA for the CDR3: TGCGCCAGCAGCCTGCAGGGGAATAACAATGAGCAGTTCTTC.

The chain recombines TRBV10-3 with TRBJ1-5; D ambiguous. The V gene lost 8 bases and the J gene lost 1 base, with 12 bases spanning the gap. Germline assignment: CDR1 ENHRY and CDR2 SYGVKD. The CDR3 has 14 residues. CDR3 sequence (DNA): TGTGCCATCCGGAATAGTACGAGCAATCAGCCCCAGCATTTT. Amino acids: CAIRNSTSNQPQHF.

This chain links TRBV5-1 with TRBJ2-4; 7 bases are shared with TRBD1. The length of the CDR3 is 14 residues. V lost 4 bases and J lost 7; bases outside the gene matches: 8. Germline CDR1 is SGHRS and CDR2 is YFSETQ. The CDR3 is CASSLTGARNIQYF. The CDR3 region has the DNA TGCGCCAGCAGCCTAACAGGGGCAAGGAACATTCAGTACTTC.

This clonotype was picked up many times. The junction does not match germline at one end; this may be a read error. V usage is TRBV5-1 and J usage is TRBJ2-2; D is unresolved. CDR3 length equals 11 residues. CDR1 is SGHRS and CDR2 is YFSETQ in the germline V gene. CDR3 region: CASTYTGELFF. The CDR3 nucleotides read TGTGCCAGCACATACACCGGGGAGCTGTTTTTT.

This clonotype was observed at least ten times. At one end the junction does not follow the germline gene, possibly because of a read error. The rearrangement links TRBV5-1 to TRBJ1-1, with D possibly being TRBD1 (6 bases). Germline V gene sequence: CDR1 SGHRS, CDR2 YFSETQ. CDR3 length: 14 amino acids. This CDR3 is CASSWGQENTEAFF. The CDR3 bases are TGTGCCAGCAGCTGGGGACAAGAGAACACTGAAGCTTTCTTT.

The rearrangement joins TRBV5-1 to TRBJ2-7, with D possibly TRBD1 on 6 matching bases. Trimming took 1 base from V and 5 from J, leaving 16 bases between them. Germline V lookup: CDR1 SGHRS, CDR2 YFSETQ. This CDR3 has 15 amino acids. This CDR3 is CASSLLGGHGDEQYF. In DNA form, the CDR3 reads TGCGCCAGCAGCTTGCTAGGGGGTCACGGTGACGAGCAGTACTTC.

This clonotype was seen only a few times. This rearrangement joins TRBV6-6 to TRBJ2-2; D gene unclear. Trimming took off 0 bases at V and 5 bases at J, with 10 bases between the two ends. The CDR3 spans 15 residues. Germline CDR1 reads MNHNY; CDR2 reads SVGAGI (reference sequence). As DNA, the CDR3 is TGTGCCAGCAGTTACTCGGGAAGGAAGACCGGGGAGCTGTTTTTT. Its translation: CASSYSGRKTGELFF.

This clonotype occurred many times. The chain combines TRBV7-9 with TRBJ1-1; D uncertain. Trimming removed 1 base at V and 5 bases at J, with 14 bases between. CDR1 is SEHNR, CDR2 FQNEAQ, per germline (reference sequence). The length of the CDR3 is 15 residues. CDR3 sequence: CASSLGPALGTEAFF. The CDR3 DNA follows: TGTGCCAGCAGCTTAGGTCCGGCCTTGGGAACTGAAGCTTTCTTT.

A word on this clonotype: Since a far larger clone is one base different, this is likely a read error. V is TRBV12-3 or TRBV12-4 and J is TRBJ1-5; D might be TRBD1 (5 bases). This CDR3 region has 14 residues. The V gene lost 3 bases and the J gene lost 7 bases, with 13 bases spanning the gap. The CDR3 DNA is TGTGCCAGCAGTTTGGGGGTGGTTGTACAGCCCCAGCATTTT. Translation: CASSLGVVVQPQHF.

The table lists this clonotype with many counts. CDR3 sequence (DNA): TGTGCCAGTAACCGGGACAGGGTTAATTATGAGCAGTTCTTC. It specifies CASNRDRVNYEQFF. J is TRBJ2-1 and V is TRBV12-3 or TRBV12-4, with TRBD1 matching 9 bases. V dropped 9 bases and J dropped 8; count of bases not matched to a gene: 11. The CDR3 runs 14 residues.

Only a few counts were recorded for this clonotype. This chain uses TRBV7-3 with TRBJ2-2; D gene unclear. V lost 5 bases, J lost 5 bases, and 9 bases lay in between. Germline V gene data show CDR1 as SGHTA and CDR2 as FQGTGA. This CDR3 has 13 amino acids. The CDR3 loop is CASSATSTGELFF. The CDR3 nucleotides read TGTGCCAGCAGCGCAACCTCGACCGGGGAGCTGTTTTTT.

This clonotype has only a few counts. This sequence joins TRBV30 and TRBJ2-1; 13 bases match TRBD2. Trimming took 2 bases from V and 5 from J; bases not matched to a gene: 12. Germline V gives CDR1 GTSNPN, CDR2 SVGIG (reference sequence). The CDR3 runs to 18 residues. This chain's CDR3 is CAWSTPGLAGTRDNEQFF. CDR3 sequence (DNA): TGTGCCTGGAGTACACCGGGACTAGCGGGAACGCGAGACAATGAGCAGTTCTTC.